The clone carrying this TCR beta chain was observed a handful of times. Its antigen is still unknown. The identical CDR3 is also encoded by other nucleotide sequences in the sample. The V end lost 0 bases, the J end lost 1 base, and 7 bases lay between the germline ends. Germline V gene sequence: CDR1 SGHRS, CDR2 YFSETQ. This CDR3 region has 15 residues. The sample comes from a study of cytomegalovirus exposure and HLA in healthy donors. Looking at the study overall: Of all 400 or so donors who were genotyped, 70% to 85% belonged to the Caucasian-associated ancestry cluster. Study conclusions and caveats: A later analysis showed HLA-associated TCR beta chains outstripping equally common others in clonal expansion. Trimming of TCR beta V- and J-genes showed a link, identified in a later analysis, to a missense DCLRE1C variant.

Primers included in the PCR were 60 Vbeta and 13 Jbeta primers. The protocol was immunoSEQ multiplex PCR, while the TCRdb copy is restricted to in-frame clones and leaves out a portion. The repertoire holds roughly 150,000 clones, with approximately 70% as singletons. The sample taken for sequencing was PBMCs. This sequence joins TRBV5-1 and TRBJ2-2; D might be TRBD2 (6 bases). The receptor comes from a woman aged 60-70 years in good health and CMV-seropositive. The CDR3 loop reads CASSLDSGNTGELFF. CDR3 DNA: TGCGCCAGCAGCTTGGATAGCGGGAACACCGGGGAGCTGTTTTTT.